The 8 T cell receptor beta chains below all came from one sample that was sequenced in a study of response to subunit inactivated influenza vaccine. Using its own MiXCR run on the RT-PCR reads, TCRdb lists one record per CDR3 protein. The table includes about 540,000 distinct CDR3 sequences, about 15% detected once. This specimen consisted of PBMCs from blood, obtained 11 to 12 days after vaccination. The receptor set was obtained from a man aged 50-60 years who received an inactivated influenza vaccine.

This clonotype was seen more than once but under ten times. The CDR3 loop reads CSARDFRGRGPETQYF. For the CDR3, the DNA is TGCAGTGCTAGAGATTTTCGCGGGAGGGGACCAGAGACCCAGTACTTC. The chain joins TRBV20-1 to TRBJ2-5; 9 bases align to TRBD2. The germline CDR1 and CDR2 sequences are DFQATT and SNEGSKA (reference sequence). Losses at the gene ends were 0 bases for V and 4 bases for J; bases not matched to a gene: 9. The CDR3 runs 16 residues.

This chain joins TRBV6-5 and TRBJ1-3; D remains unclear. The V gene lost 5 bases and the J gene lost 0 bases, with 11 bases spanning the gap. The germline CDR1 and CDR2 sequences are MNHEY and SVGAGI. There are 15 residues in the CDR3. The CDR3 is CASSTPRNSGNTIYF. CDR3 coding DNA: TGTGCCAGCAGTACCCCAAGAAACTCTGGAAACACCATATATTTT.

This clonotype was observed many times. V and J are TRBV6-5 and TRBJ2-7; maybe TRBD1 (6 bases). Trimming removed 0 bases from V and 1 base from J, with 7 bases in between. Germline-derived CDR1 and CDR2 are MNHEY and SVGAGI. This CDR3 has 14 amino acids. The CDR3 coding sequence is TGTGCCAGCAGTTACTCGGGGGCGTCCTACGAGCAGTACTTC. It specifies CASSYSGASYEQYF.

This clonotype was detected only a few times. The chain recombines TRBV5-1 with TRBJ2-1, with 7 positions matching TRBD2. The CDR3 totals 16 residues. Trimming at V came to 4 bases and at J to 1 base, leaving 8 bases not matched to a gene. Germline assignment: CDR1 SGHRS and CDR2 YFSETQ. CDR3 nucleotide sequence: TGCGCCAGCAGCCCCCCAGCAGCGGGGTCCTACAATGAGCAGTTCTTC. Its translation: CASSPPAAGSYNEQFF. The full variable domain, in which reference TRBV5-1 and TRBJ2-1 provide the parts outside the CDR3, is KAGVTQTPRYLIKTRGQQVTLSCSPISGHRSVSWYQQTPGQGLQFLFEYFSETQRNKGNFPGRFSGRQFSNSRSEMNVSTLELGDSALYLCASSPPAAGSYNEQFFGPGTRLTVL.

The genes are TRBV11-1 and TRBJ2-1, with D possibly TRBD1 on 5 matching bases. Germline assignment: CDR1 SGHAT and CDR2 FQDESV (reference sequence). V was pared by 3 bases and J by 6 bases, with 18 bases between. CDR3 size: 16 residues. CDR3 loop: CASSFEGAQYLNEQFF. The DNA of the CDR3 is TGTGCCAGCAGCTTTGAAGGGGCCCAATATCTCAATGAGCAGTTCTTC.

The chain joins TRBV6-2 or TRBV6-3 to TRBJ2-1; weak D call: TRBD1 (6 bases). V was shortened by 8 bases and J by 0 bases, with 14 bases between the two germline ends. This CDR3 is built from 15 residues. From germline, CDR1 is MNHEY and CDR2 SVGEGT. Here the CDR3 DNA reads TGTGCCAGCGAAGCCGGGACACACTCCTACAATGAGCAGTTCTTC. Translating gives CASEAGTHSYNEQFF.

This clonotype has a handful of counts. CDR3 sequence (DNA): TGTGCCAGCAGCCCGGGATCTAGCACAGATACGCAGTATTTT. Protein sequence: CASSPGSSTDTQYF. The chain carries TRBV6-4 and TRBJ2-3, with D perhaps matching TRBD2 (5 bases). Trimming removed 6 bases from V and 0 bases from J, with 10 bases in between. CDR1 and CDR2 (germline): MRHNA, SNTAGT. The CDR3 has 14 amino acids.

The sample holds many counts of this clonotype. This chain joins TRBV29-1 and TRBJ2-1; D is unresolved. The CDR3 runs 11 residues. V was cut by 6 bases and J by 3 bases, with 6 bases left in between. Per the germline V gene, CDR1 is SQVTM and CDR2 is ANQGSEA. The CDR3 DNA sequence: TGCAGCGTAGGCCACTACAATGAGCAGTTCTTC. The encoded protein is CSVGHYNEQFF.